One sample yielded the 27 T cell receptor beta chains listed below, sequenced in a study of OX40 agonist ivuxolimab in advanced cancers. TCRdb's table, derived via immunoSEQ multiplex PCR, lists solely in-frame clones and lacks some. The table lists some 120,000 clones, 85% to 95% of them singletons. The sample here was CD4+ or CD8+ T cells sorted from blood, taken in a trial of the OX40 agonist ivuxolimab. The receptors originated from an adult with an advanced solid tumor such as melanoma, head and neck, liver or kidney cancer.

Comments on this clone: One end of the junction varies from germline; a read error may be responsible. The chain recombines TRBV7-7 with TRBJ2-5; D may be TRBD1 or TRBD2 (5 bases each). This CDR3 has 15 residues. Germline V gene data show CDR1 as SSHAT and CDR2 as FNYEAQ (reference sequence). CDR3 residues: CASSLDLRGWETQYF. The CDR3 DNA reads as TGTGCTAGCAGCTTAGATTTGAGGGGCTGGGAGACCCAGTACTTC.

This chain connects TRBV21-1 to TRBJ2-7; the table assigns TRBD2, which was not confirmed against the DNA. TRBV21-1 is termed a pseudogene. The CDR3 totals 13 residues. The CDR3 DNA is TGTGCCAGCAGCGGGAGGGACCAGTACGAGCAGTACTTC. Translating gives CASSGRDQYEQYF.

This clone was observed a single time. J is TRBJ2-7 and V is TRBV5-5; D is undetermined. Deletions cut 4 bases from V and 6 bases from J, with 11 bases between. CDR1 is SGHKS and CDR2 is YYEKEE in the germline V gene (reference sequence). The CDR3 covers 12 residues. The CDR3 DNA is TGTGCCAGCAGCCCGCGGACGGGCGAGCAGTACTTC. It is translated as CASSPRTGEQYF.

This chain joins TRBV5-4 and TRBJ1-1; 7 nucleotides match TRBD1. J lost 0 bases, V lost 2 bases, and 1 base had no gene match. This CDR3 has 14 amino acids. Germline-derived CDR1 and CDR2 are SGHNT and YYREEE (reference sequence). In nucleotides, the CDR3 is TGTGCCAGCAGCTTTGACAGGGTGAACACTGAAGCTTTCTTT. This gives the protein CASSFDRVNTEAFF.

The V gene is TRBV9, the J gene TRBJ2-1; 7 bases agree with TRBD2. J lost 5 bases, V lost 0 bases, and 14 bases had no gene match. Germline CDR1 reads SGDLS; CDR2 reads YYNGEE. CDR3 size: 18 residues. The CDR3 DNA reads as TGTGCCAGCAGCGTAGGCGGGGGAAGCGCGATCACGCACAATGAGCAGTTCTTC. Its translation: CASSVGGGSAITHNEQFF.

With respect to this clone: Sequence at one end of the junction differs from germline and may be a read error. The genes are TRBV10-3 and TRBJ2-1, with 7 bases matching TRBD2. Per the germline V gene, CDR1 is ENHRY and CDR2 is SYGVKD. The CDR3 sequence is 16 residues long. The CDR3 bases are TGTGCCATCAGCGAGTCCATGGGAGGGGCCTACAATGAGCAGTTCTTC. Its protein product is CAISESMGGAYNEQFF.

V is TRBV6-5 and J is TRBJ2-3, with 9 bases fitting TRBD2. CDR1 is MNHEY and CDR2 is SVGAGI in the germline V gene. V shed 6 bases, J shed 1 base, and the junction held 2 bases outside the gene matches. The CDR3 has 14 amino acids. Here the CDR3 DNA reads TGTGCCAGCAGGACTAGCGGTGGCACAGATACGCAGTATTTT. This sequence encodes CASRTSGGTDTQYF.

V usage is TRBV7-6 and J usage is TRBJ1-4; weak D call: TRBD1 (5 bases). V was shortened by 5 bases and J by 0 bases, with 16 bases between the two germline ends. The CDR3 extends over 17 amino acids. Germline CDR1 and CDR2: SGHVS and FNYEAQ. The CDR3 DNA sequence: TGTGCCAGCAGCCCCCGATCCGACAGCTCAACTAATGAAAAACTGTTTTTT. This codes for CASSPRSDSSTNEKLFF.

This chain uses TRBV29-1 with TRBJ2-7, with 7 positions matching TRBD1. Germline CDR1 SQVTM, CDR2 ANQGSEA. The CDR3 consists of 14 residues. The V gene end was trimmed by 3 bases and the J gene end by 2 bases; junction bases not matched to a gene: 7. The CDR3 spells CSVETGQWPYEQYF. The CDR3, as DNA: TGCAGCGTTGAGACGGGACAGTGGCCCTACGAGCAGTACTTC.

J is TRBJ1-2 and V is TRBV27; 7 bases match TRBD1. Germline-derived CDR1 and CDR2 are MNHEY and SMNVEV (reference sequence). V shed 5 bases, J shed 5 bases, and the junction held 11 bases outside the gene matches. This CDR3 is built from 15 residues. In nucleotides, the CDR3 is TGTGCCAGCAGTCGCGATGGACAGGCCCCATATGGCTACACCTTC. Its protein product is CASSRDGQAPYGYTF.

This clone has only one observation. V usage is TRBV11-2 and J usage is TRBJ2-1, with TRBD1 as a possible D gene (6 bases). V lost 0 bases, J lost 7 bases, and 10 bases lay in between. The CDR3 runs to 14 residues. Germline loops: CDR1 SGHAT, CDR2 FQNNGV. CDR3 amino acids: CASSLDGGGNEQFF. The CDR3 nucleotides are TGTGCCAGCAGCTTAGATGGGGGCGGAAATGAGCAGTTCTTC.

This clone was seen once. J is TRBJ2-1 and V is TRBV7-6; D is unresolved. This CDR3 contains 13 residues. Trimming cost V 2 bases and J 3 bases, with 5 bases left between them. Germline V gives CDR1 SGHVS, CDR2 FNYEAQ. CDR3 residues: CASSLNNYNEQFF. The CDR3 DNA sequence: TGTGCCAGCAGCTTAAATAACTACAATGAGCAGTTCTTC.

The genes are TRBV5-4 and TRBJ2-3; TRBD2 matches at 13 bases. This CDR3 has 18 residues. CDR1 and CDR2 (germline): SGHNT, YYREEE (reference sequence). Trimming at V came to 4 bases and at J to 3 bases, leaving 11 bases not matched to a gene. This chain's CDR3 is CASSPRLAGGSGTDTQYF. The CDR3, as DNA: TGTGCCAGCAGCCCAAGACTAGCGGGAGGTTCCGGGACAGATACGCAGTATTTT.

As to this clone: The same CDR3 also results from other DNA sequences found in this sample. The chain has TRBV28 and TRBJ2-7; 10 nucleotides line up with TRBD2. The CDR3 runs to 13 residues. Germline V lookup: CDR1 MDHEN, CDR2 SYDVKM. The V gene end was trimmed by 6 bases and the J gene end by 3 bases; junction bases not matched to a gene: 2. CDR3 protein: CASRASGSYEQYF. CDR3 in DNA: TGTGCCAGCAGAGCTAGCGGGAGCTACGAGCAGTACTTC.

The chain uses TRBV6-1 and TRBJ2-1; D call uncertain. Germline CDR1 is MNHNS and CDR2 is SASEGT. Trimming shortened V by 8 bases and J by 6 bases, and 11 bases separated the two germline ends. The CDR3 consists of 12 residues. CDR3 sequence reads: CASLAEANEQFF. The CDR3, as DNA: TGTGCCAGCCTGGCGGAAGCCAATGAGCAGTTCTTC.

The V call is TRBV5-1, the J call TRBJ1-5; D might be TRBD1 (6 bases). Germline V gene lookup returns CDR1 SGHRS and CDR2 YFSETQ. The CDR3 loop spans 15 amino acids. V gave up 2 bases and J gave up 2 bases, with 11 bases separating them. The CDR3 DNA follows: TGCGCCAGCAGCTTAACAGGGATGCGCAATCAGCCCCAGCATTTT. Amino acid sequence: CASSLTGMRNQPQHF.

The chain joins TRBV5-1 to TRBJ1-3; no clear D. The germline V gene encodes CDR1 SGHRS and CDR2 YFSETQ. Trimming cost V 0 bases and J 0 bases, with 10 bases left between them. This CDR3 region has 16 residues. The CDR3 reads CASSLVSGDSGNTIYF. The CDR3 region has the DNA TGCGCCAGCAGCTTGGTTTCGGGAGACTCTGGAAACACCATATATTTT. Complete variable domain (other parts from reference TRBV5-1 and TRBJ1-3): KAGVTQTPRYLIKTRGQQVTLSCSPISGHRSVSWYQQTPGQGLQFLFEYFSETQRNKGNFPGRFSGRQFSNSRSEMNVSTLELGDSALYLCASSLVSGDSGNTIYFGEGSWLTVV.

This rearrangement joins TRBV7-2 to TRBJ2-3, with no clear D. This CDR3 spans 15 amino acids. Germline V gene lookup returns CDR1 SGHTA and CDR2 FQGNSA. Between the trimmed V and J ends, which lost 5 bases and 0 bases, there was a span of 12 bases. CDR3 bases: TGTGCCAGCAGCCTCGACCGTCCCAGCACAGATACGCAGTATTTT. This sequence encodes CASSLDRPSTDTQYF. The whole variable domain, remainder taken from reference TRBV7-2 and TRBJ2-3, is GAGVSQSPSNKVTEKGKDVELRCDPISGHTALYWYRQSLGQGLEFLIYFQGNSAPDKSGLPSDRFSAERTGGSVSTLTIQRTQQEDSAVYLCASSLDRPSTDTQYFGPGTRLTVL.

On this clone: Other DNA sequences in the same sample also yield this CDR3. The rearrangement links TRBV5-1 to TRBJ1-2; D is uncertain. This CDR3 region has 13 residues. The germline gives CDR1 SGHRS, CDR2 YFSETQ. V dropped 0 bases and J dropped 2 bases, with 5 bases sitting between them. The CDR3 protein is CASSLELNYGYTF. The CDR3 DNA reads TGCGCCAGCAGCTTGGAGCTCAACTATGGCTACACCTTC.

This clone was counted between two and nine times. The chain joins TRBV28 to TRBJ1-2; D not certain. Trimming removed 6 bases from V and 3 bases from J, with 5 bases in between. The CDR3 totals 11 residues. In germline, CDR1 is MDHEN, CDR2 SYDVKM. CDR3 coding DNA: TGTGCCAGCAGCCTCGACTATGGCTACACCTTC. It specifies CASSLDYGYTF.

The gene calls are TRBV18 and TRBJ1-3; perhaps TRBD1 as D (5 bases). The CDR3 runs 16 residues. V lost 5 bases and J lost 0, with 14 bases in between. Germline V gene data show CDR1 as KGHSH and CDR2 as LQKENI. DNA for the CDR3: TGTGCCAGCTCAGTACAGGTTTCTAGCTCTGGAAACACCATATATTTT. Its translation: CASSVQVSSSGNTIYF. The variable domain in full, completed from reference TRBV18 and TRBJ1-3, reads NAGVMQNPRHLVRRRGQEARLRCSPMKGHSHVYWYRQLPEEGLKFMVYLQKENIIDESGMPKERFSAEFPKEGPSILRIQQVVRGDSAAYFCASSVQVSSSGNTIYFGEGSWLTVV.

V is TRBV14 and J is TRBJ2-7; 12 nucleotides match TRBD1. Unmatched junction bases numbered 0, after V lost 1 base and J lost 2 bases. The CDR3 is 15 amino acids. Germline loops: CDR1 SGHDN, CDR2 FVKESK. The CDR3 reads CASSQGDRGPYEQYF. DNA of the CDR3: TGTGCCAGCAGCCAAGGGGACAGGGGGCCCTACGAGCAGTACTTC.

This CDR3 reads CASSSTSTNGGLFF. The DNA of the CDR3 is TGTGCCAGCAGCTCCACTTCGACAAACGGGGGACTGTTTTTT. The chain uses TRBV7-2 and TRBJ1-4; D is perhaps TRBD1 (5 bases). V lost 4 bases, J lost 13 bases, and 19 bases lay in between. Germline V CDR1 and CDR2: SGHTA, FQGNSA. This CDR3 contains 14 residues.

The V gene is TRBV7-9, the J gene TRBJ1-2, with 8 positions matching TRBD1. The CDR3 loop spans 15 amino acids. Germline CDR1 reads SEHNR; CDR2 reads FQNEAQ (reference sequence). Trimming cost V 1 base and J 6 bases; bases outside gene matches: 7. CDR3 DNA sequence: TGTGCCAGCAGCTTAGGGGGACAGGAGCAGGATGGCTACACCTTC. It specifies CASSLGGQEQDGYTF.

The V gene is TRBV28, the J gene TRBJ1-2; D is undetermined. V was trimmed by 8 bases and J by 6 bases, leaving 16 bases between them. The CDR3 contains 13 residues. CDR1 is MDHEN and CDR2 is SYDVKM in the germline V gene. The CDR3 region is CASVTGPSDGYTF. The CDR3 region has the DNA TGTGCCAGCGTTACCGGACCCTCGGATGGCTACACCTTC.

This chain joins TRBV7-9 and TRBJ1-1; maybe TRBD1 (5 bases). The CDR3 sequence is 15 residues long. V was pared by 6 bases and J by 0 bases, with 14 bases between. Germline V CDR1 and CDR2: SEHNR, FQNEAQ (reference sequence). The CDR3 loop reads CASSGLGTVNTEAFF. CDR3 in DNA: TGTGCCAGCAGTGGCCTCGGGACGGTGAACACTGAAGCTTTCTTT.

This sequence joins TRBV7-8 and TRBJ2-2, with D perhaps TRBD1 (5 bases). V was cut by 5 bases and J by 7 bases, with 17 bases left in between. Germline loops: CDR1 SGHVS, CDR2 FQNEAQ. This CDR3 spans 15 amino acids. CDR3 bases: TGTGCCAGCAGCAGGATAGGGGAACGGAGCGGGGAGCTGTTTTTT. It encodes CASSRIGERSGELFF.